The 8 T cell receptor beta chains below come from one sample, sequenced in a study of neoadjuvant anti-PD-1 for oral cavity cancer. The table came from immunoSEQ multiplex PCR; TCRdb's copy has only in-frame clones and leaves some out. The data contain thousands of clones, around 77% of them singletons. The sequences come from PBMCs, collected before nivolumab (anti-PD-1) treatment. These receptor sequences come from a person aged 35 to 85 with oral cavity squamous cell carcinoma.

V usage is TRBV7-3 and J usage is TRBJ2-7; 7 bases align to TRBD1. Germline V CDR1 and CDR2: SGHTA, FQGTGA. V shed 5 bases and J 3 bases; nucleotides not matched to a gene: 7. The CDR3 spans 14 residues. As DNA, the CDR3 is TGTGCCAGCAGCCCCTCGACAGGGAGCTACGAGCAGTACTTC. This gives the protein CASSPSTGSYEQYF.

The count of this clone is one. Here the CDR3 DNA reads TGTGCCAGCATAGGGGGGGCCCGGGGAGGTGGCTACACCTTC. It codes for CASIGGARGGGYTF. The chain employs TRBV2 and TRBJ1-2; a weak D match, TRBD1 (6 bases). In germline, CDR1 is SNHLY, CDR2 FYNNEI. The length of the CDR3 is 14 residues. V gave up 7 bases and J gave up 7 bases, with 19 bases separating them. Complete variable domain (other parts from reference TRBV2 and TRBJ1-2): EPEVTQTPSHQVTQMGQEVILRCVPISNHLYFYWYRQILGQKVEFLVSFYNNEISEKSEIFDDQFSVERPDGSNFTLKIRSTKLEDSAMYFCASIGGARGGGYTFGSGTRLTVV.

The chain combines TRBV7-6 with TRBJ2-6; a possible D gene is TRBD1 (6 bases). The CDR3 has 15 residues. The germline V gene encodes CDR1 SGHVS and CDR2 FNYEAQ. V lost 2 bases and J 1 base, leaving 6 bases between the germline ends. CDR3 sequence (DNA): TGTGCCAGCAGCTTAACAGGGTCTGGGGCCAACGTCCTGACTTTC. Encoded protein: CASSLTGSGANVLTF.

The chain joins TRBV15 to TRBJ2-3; 8 bases fit TRBD2. CDR1 and CDR2 from the germline V gene are LNHNV and YYDKDF (reference sequence). V was clipped by 0 bases and J by 4 bases; unmatched bases: 3. This CDR3 comprises 15 residues. The chain's CDR3 is CATSRDAGGADTQYF. The CDR3 bases are TGTGCCACCAGCAGAGATGCGGGGGGCGCAGATACGCAGTATTTT.

This clone was recorded once. The chain carries TRBV11-2 and TRBJ2-7; TRBD1 matches 7 bases. Germline CDR1 is SGHAT and CDR2 is FQNNGV. The CDR3 totals 16 residues. The junction had 16 bases not matched to a gene; V was cut back by 7 bases and J by 4 bases. CDR3 in DNA: TGTGCCAGCACCATCCTGGGGATAGGGGGCGCGTACGAGCAGTACTTC. It translates to CASTILGIGGAYEQYF.

V and J are TRBV28 and TRBJ1-5; D not certain. V gave up 5 bases and J gave up 6 bases, with 11 bases separating them. Germline loops: CDR1 MDHEN, CDR2 SYDVKM. This CDR3 contains 13 residues. Here the CDR3 reads CASSLSIFQPQHF. For the CDR3, the DNA is TGTGCCAGCAGTCTTAGTATTTTTCAGCCCCAGCATTTT.

This rearrangement joins TRBV23-1 to TRBJ1-1, with D tentatively TRBD1 (6 bases). Being an ORF, TRBV23-1 has a function that is uncertain. This CDR3 region has 14 residues. V was pared by 2 bases and J by 1 base, with 8 bases between. CDR3 amino acids: CASSQGQKNTEAFF. The CDR3 nucleotides read TGCGCCAGCAGTCAAGGACAGAAGAACACTGAAGCTTTCTTT.

V and J are TRBV28 and TRBJ2-1; D not certain. Germline values: CDR1 MDHEN, CDR2 SYDVKM. Trimming shortened V by 3 bases and J by 3 bases, and 6 bases separated the two germline ends. The CDR3 runs 13 residues. CDR3 sequence reads: CASSLENYNEQFF. In DNA form, the CDR3 reads TGTGCCAGCAGTTTGGAGAACTACAATGAGCAGTTCTTC.